This T cell receptor (beta chain) was sequenced in a study of blood T cell repertoires in COVID-19. Across the study: Acute and convalescent COVID-19 specimens originated in the United States, Italy and Spain. T cells, B-cell-depleted T cells, or PBMCs supplied cDNA or gDNA.

The Seattle site enrolled patients during active infection and followed them longitudinally. As processed by the authors: From reference gene primer amplification, estimates of nucleated cell counts were derived. Method: immunoSEQ multiplex PCR; TCRdb's copy keeps in-frame clones and lacks some. V, J and clone size reflect that table, while D and trimming were determined from the DNA. The table lists 150,000 to 170,000 clones, roughly 84% of them singletons. CDR1 is MNHEY, CDR2 SMNVEV, per germline (reference sequence). The V gene end was trimmed by 5 bases and the J gene end by 6 bases; junction bases not matched to a gene: 16. This CDR3 comprises 17 residues.

This clonotype originated in a woman aged 60-75 years with COVID-19, enrolled during active disease. This rearrangement joins TRBV27 to TRBJ2-7; 10 positions match TRBD2. What was sequenced was peripheral blood. The CDR3 spells CASSPHPGLAGVREQYV. The CDR3 nucleotides are TGTGCCAGCAGTCCCCATCCAGGGCTAGCGGGAGTACGCGAGCAGTACGTC.